Below are 16 T cell receptor beta chains sequenced from a single sample in a study of blood T cell repertoires in COVID-19. The data were produced by immunoSEQ multiplex PCR, yet TCRdb's version contains in-frame clones alone and is incomplete. Among some 50,000 clones listed, about 70% were seen once. Sequencing used peripheral blood. The receptors derive from an older woman with acute or convalescent COVID-19.

The chain is built from TRBV21-1 and TRBJ1-2. TRBV21-1 is shown as a pseudogene. The CDR3 has 16 residues. CDR3 residues: CASSPRSGGTHYGYTF. The CDR3 nucleotides read TGTGCCAGCAGTCCCCGGTCCGGGGGGACTCACTATGGCTACACCTTC.

The chain joins TRBV19 to TRBJ1-2, with TRBD1 identical over 11 bases. V lost 5 bases, J lost 4 bases, and 6 bases stayed unmatched. CDR1 and CDR2 (germline): LNHDA, SQIVND (reference sequence). The length of the CDR3 is 15 residues. Written as DNA, the CDR3 is TGTGCCAGTAGTTCAAGGACAGGGGGCGTCTATGGCTACACCTTC. It specifies CASSSRTGGVYGYTF.

Written as DNA, the CDR3 is TGTGCCAGCAGCCCCGGGACTAGCGGGGGGGGGCAGTTCTTC. Translating gives CASSPGTSGGGQFF. The J gene is TRBJ2-1, the V gene TRBV7-8, with 16 bases matching TRBD2. This CDR3 has 14 amino acids. The germline gives CDR1 SGHVS, CDR2 FQNEAQ. Trimming removed 5 bases from V and 12 bases from J; junction bases left unmatched: 4.

This clone was found a few times. This sequence joins TRBV18 and TRBJ1-3; perhaps TRBD1 as D (6 bases). This CDR3 contains 15 residues. The germline V gene has CDR1 KGHSH and CDR2 LQKENI. The V gene lost 4 bases and the J gene lost 0 bases, with 10 bases spanning the gap. CDR3 loop: CASSRGGSSGNTIYF. For the CDR3, the DNA is TGTGCCAGCTCACGCGGGGGCAGCTCTGGAAACACCATATATTTT.

The V call is TRBV15, the J call TRBJ1-3, with D possibly TRBD1 on 6 matching bases. Germline V lookup: CDR1 LNHNV, CDR2 YYDKDF (reference sequence). The CDR3 is made up of 17 amino acids. V shed 2 bases and J shed 0 bases, with 14 bases lying between them. CDR3 in amino acids: CATSRSNQGSSGNTIYF. The CDR3 coding sequence is TGTGCCACCAGCAGAAGTAACCAGGGGAGCTCTGGAAACACCATATATTTT.

This chain joins TRBV28 and TRBJ1-2; 7 nucleotides match TRBD1. The germline V gene has CDR1 MDHEN and CDR2 SYDVKM. The V gene end was trimmed by 5 bases and the J gene end by 4 bases; junction bases not matched to a gene: 10. This CDR3 region has 15 residues. The CDR3 DNA reads as TGTGCCAGCAGTCCGCAACAGGGGATGGGCTATGGCTACACCTTC. Protein product: CASSPQQGMGYGYTF.

The chain joins TRBV15 to TRBJ1-1; maybe TRBD1 (6 bases). Looked up from germline, CDR1 is LNHNV and CDR2 is YYDKDF (reference sequence). This CDR3 region has 15 residues. The germline V and J ends were trimmed by 1 base and 0 bases, with 9 bases remaining between them. Here the CDR3 DNA reads TGTGCCACCAGCAGAGGTGGACAGCTGAACACTGAAGCTTTCTTT. Translated, it gives CATSRGGQLNTEAFF.

J is TRBJ2-7 and V is TRBV18, with D perhaps matching TRBD2 (5 bases). CDR1 is KGHSH and CDR2 is LQKENI in the germline V gene. The CDR3 length is 13 residues. V lost 3 bases and J 3 bases, leaving 9 bases between the germline ends. In DNA form, the CDR3 reads TGTGCCAGCTCACCGGACTCCAACTACGAGCAGTACTTC. As protein: CASSPDSNYEQYF.

This clone ranks as medium-sized (0.01 to 0.1%). The chain is built from TRBV4-1 and TRBJ1-5; a weak D match, TRBD1 (5 bases). Between the trimmed V and J ends, which lost 0 bases and 3 bases, there was a span of 12 bases. In germline, CDR1 is MGHRA, CDR2 YSYEKL. CDR3 size: 16 residues. The CDR3 bases are TGCGCCAGCAGCCAAGATCCAGGGTATGCCAATCAGCCCCAGCATTTT. The encoded protein is CASSQDPGYANQPQHF.

This chain joins TRBV6-1 and TRBJ1-5, with D tentatively TRBD1 (5 bases). The germline V gene encodes CDR1 MNHNS and CDR2 SASEGT. This CDR3 spans 15 amino acids. The V end lost 1 base, the J end lost 2 bases, and 9 bases lay between the germline ends. The CDR3: CASSEGRGGNQPQHF. Here the CDR3 DNA reads TGTGCCAGCAGTGAAGGGAGGGGTGGCAATCAGCCCCAGCATTTT.

This chain links TRBV7-9 with TRBJ1-6; 9 nucleotides line up with TRBD1. Germline CDR1 and CDR2: SEHNR and FQNEAQ (reference sequence). The CDR3 spans 14 residues. The V gene end was trimmed by 4 bases and the J gene end by 10 bases; junction bases not matched to a gene: 5. CDR3 DNA sequence: TGTGCCAGCAGCTGGACAGGGGCCGACTCACCCCTCCACTTT. Amino acid sequence: CASSWTGADSPLHF. Full variable domain (rest looked up from reference TRBV7-9 and TRBJ1-6): DTGVSQNPRHKITKRGQNVTFRCDPISEHNRLYWYRQTLGQGPEFLTYFQNEAQLEKSRLLSDRFSAERPKGSFSTLEIQRTEQGDSAMYLCASSWTGADSPLHFGNGTRLTVT.

The DNA for the CDR3 is TGTGCCAGCAGTATCTTTAGCGGGGCTGAGCAGTTCTTC. It encodes CASSIFSGAEQFF. This chain connects TRBV2 to TRBJ2-1; 8 nucleotides match TRBD2. The CDR3 spans 13 residues. Germline CDR1 and CDR2: SNHLY and FYNNEI. The ends lost 5 bases at V and 9 bases at J; junction bases unmatched: 6.

This clone has just a few counts. The chain is built from TRBV4-1 and TRBJ2-1, with TRBD1 matching over 12 bases. Germline V CDR1 and CDR2: MGHRA, YSYEKL. The CDR3 sequence is 18 residues long. J lost 8 bases, V lost 3 bases, and 14 bases had no gene match. The CDR3, as DNA: TGCGCCAGCAGCCACCCCGCATTCCGGGACAGGGGGCATCATGAGCAGTTCTTC. It translates to CASSHPAFRDRGHHEQFF.

Only a few counts were recorded for this clone. Other DNA sequences from this sample encode an identical CDR3 as well. The chain recombines TRBV2 with TRBJ2-7; a possible D gene is TRBD2 (7 bases). The ends were cut back, 7 bases at V and 0 bases at J, with 13 bases in the middle. CDR1 and CDR2 (germline): SNHLY, FYNNEI. The length of the CDR3 is 14 residues. The CDR3: CASNPGGLSYEQYF. The CDR3 DNA is TGTGCCAGCAACCCCGGGGGGCTCTCCTACGAGCAGTACTTC. The full variable domain, with the rest looked up from reference TRBV2 and TRBJ2-7, is EPEVTQTPSHQVTQMGQEVILRCVPISNHLYFYWYRQILGQKVEFLVSFYNNEISEKSEIFDDQFSVERPDGSNFTLKIRSTKLEDSAMYFCASNPGGLSYEQYFGPGTRLTVT.

This clone was seen more than once but under ten times. The J gene is TRBJ2-2, the V gene TRBV7-6, with D hard to call. The CDR3 has 14 residues. The V gene's germline CDR1 is SGHVS and CDR2 FNYEAQ. V was clipped by 0 bases and J by 7 bases, with 9 bases between them. The CDR3: CASSLAAPDGELFF. CDR3 bases: TGTGCCAGCAGCTTAGCGGCACCAGACGGGGAGCTGTTTTTT. The full variable domain, its missing parts supplied by reference TRBV7-6 and TRBJ2-2, is GAGVSQSPRYKVTKRGQDVALRCDPISGHVSLYWYRQALGQGPEFLTYFNYEAQQDKSGLPNDRFSAERPEGSISTLTIQRTEQRDSAMYRCASSLAAPDGELFFGEGSRLTVL.

The chain combines TRBV14 with TRBJ1-1, with D possibly TRBD1 on 5 matching bases. In germline, CDR1 is SGHDN, CDR2 FVKESK. Trimming removed 0 bases from V and 4 bases from J, with 9 bases in between. The CDR3 runs 14 residues. CDR3: CASSQEGRGTEAFF. CDR3 bases: TGTGCCAGCAGCCAAGAAGGGAGGGGCACTGAAGCTTTCTTT.